This passage covers 13 T cell receptor beta chains from one sample sequenced in a study of blood T cell repertoires in COVID-19. Profiled with immunoSEQ multiplex PCR; TCRdb holds only in-frame clones, not every one. The repertoire holds some 45,000 clones, roughly 90% seen once, with around 15% in the top ten. The source material was peripheral blood. These receptors were obtained from a human donor in a cohort sampled during active COVID-19.

V gene TRBV6-2 or TRBV6-3 combines with J gene TRBJ1-5; 7 bases align to TRBD1. CDR1 is MNHEY and CDR2 is SVGEGT in the germline V gene. This CDR3 comprises 15 residues. V trimming: 2 bases; J trimming: 2 bases; junction bases outside the gene matches: 3. The CDR3 sequence: CASSYPGQGNQPQHF. The DNA of the CDR3 is TGTGCCAGCAGTTACCCAGGACAGGGCAATCAGCCCCAGCATTTT.

The chain employs TRBV18 and TRBJ2-7; D perhaps matches TRBD1 (6 bases). CDR3 length: 13 residues. V was pared by 3 bases and J by 1 base, with 7 bases between. Germline assignment: CDR1 KGHSH and CDR2 LQKENI. The CDR3 region is CASSPGASYEQYF. The CDR3 DNA reads TGTGCCAGCTCACCGGGGGCTTCCTACGAGCAGTACTTC. The variable domain in full, with the rest retrieved from reference TRBV18 and TRBJ2-7, is NAGVMQNPRHLVRRRGQEARLRCSPMKGHSHVYWYRQLPEEGLKFMVYLQKENIIDESGMPKERFSAEFPKEGPSILRIQQVVRGDSAAYFCASSPGASYEQYFGPGTRLTVT.

The rearrangement uses TRBV5-1 and TRBJ1-1; TRBD1 agrees at 9 bases. Germline-derived CDR1 and CDR2 are SGHRS and YFSETQ. This CDR3 contains 13 residues. V lost 4 bases, J lost 5 bases, and 3 bases stayed unmatched. The CDR3 region has the DNA TGCGCCAGCAGCCAGGGGACAGGGACTGAAGCTTTCTTT. It encodes CASSQGTGTEAFF.

The rearrangement links TRBV3-1 (or the pseudogene TRBV3-2) to TRBJ2-3; D is undetermined. V was cut by 2 bases and J by 4 bases, with 10 bases left in between. CDR3 length: 14 amino acids. CDR1 is LGHDT and CDR2 is YNNKEL in the germline V gene (reference sequence). As DNA, the CDR3 is TGTGCCAGCAGCCAATCTCTCTCCCCAGATACGCAGTATTTT. Its translation: CASSQSLSPDTQYF.

The chain links TRBV25-1 to TRBJ1-2; D is unclear. Germline CDR1 and CDR2: MGHDK and SYGVNS. The CDR3 extends over 16 amino acids. The V end was cut by 5 bases, the J end by 2 bases, with 18 bases between. The CDR3 here is CASSFPRTGKNYGYTF. Here the CDR3 DNA reads TGTGCCAGCAGTTTCCCCAGGACTGGGAAAAACTATGGCTACACCTTC.

This chain connects TRBV2 to TRBJ1-2, with D unclear. Germline V CDR1 and CDR2: SNHLY, FYNNEI. Trimming shortened V by 4 bases and J by 4 bases, and 7 bases separated the two germline ends. CDR3 size: 12 residues. In nucleotides, the CDR3 is TGTGCCAGCAGTGCCTTATCCTATGGCTACACCTTC. Protein product: CASSALSYGYTF.

V gene TRBV30 combines with J gene TRBJ2-7; a possible D gene is TRBD1 (6 bases). CDR3 length: 13 amino acids. V lost 3 bases to trimming and J lost 3 bases, with 12 bases between them. Germline V gives CDR1 GTSNPN, CDR2 SVGIG (reference sequence). CDR3 DNA sequence: TGTGCCTGGAGCCCTTTGGACAGCTACGAGCAGTACTTC. Encoded protein: CAWSPLDSYEQYF.

The V call is TRBV14, the J call TRBJ1-2, with D tentatively TRBD1 (5 bases). There are 13 residues in the CDR3. Germline lookup yields CDR1 SGHDN and CDR2 FVKESK. V dropped 4 bases and J dropped 8 bases, with 14 bases sitting between them. CDR3 protein: CASSPRPGSGYTF. CDR3 nucleotide sequence: TGTGCCAGCAGCCCTAGACCAGGGTCCGGCTACACCTTC.

This chain joins TRBV19 and TRBJ1-2; possibly TRBD1 for D (5 bases). V dropped 6 bases and J dropped 3 bases, with 5 bases sitting between them. The germline CDR1 and CDR2 sequences are LNHDA and SQIVND (reference sequence). The CDR3 has 11 amino acids. CDR3 amino acids: CASSRDYGYTF. The CDR3, as DNA: TGTGCCAGTAGCAGGGACTATGGCTACACCTTC.

The chain is built from TRBV5-1 and TRBJ2-7; TRBD1 might be the D (6 bases). Trimming pared 4 bases from V and 5 bases from J, leaving 16 bases between. This CDR3 is 14 amino acids long. Germline loops: CDR1 SGHRS, CDR2 YFSETQ. CDR3 coding DNA: TGCGCCAGCAGCCAGACCGGGACAACTAACGAGCAGTACTTC. Translated, it gives CASSQTGTTNEQYF.

This clone was recorded only once. The J gene is TRBJ1-2, the V gene TRBV20-1; the D is unclear. The germline CDR1 and CDR2 sequences are DFQATT and SNEGSKA (reference sequence). V lost 3 bases and J lost 7, with 9 bases in between. The CDR3 consists of 11 residues. In DNA, the CDR3 is TGCAGTGCTAGGGAGACGACTGGCTACACCTTC. Protein sequence: CSARETTGYTF.

This chain connects TRBV7-9 to TRBJ1-2, with 7 positions matching TRBD1. This CDR3 has 13 residues. Losses at the gene ends were 5 bases for V and 8 bases for J; bases not matched to a gene: 8. Germline assignment: CDR1 SEHNR and CDR2 FQNEAQ (reference sequence). Written as DNA, the CDR3 is TGTGCCAGCAGCGAGGGACAGACTACAGGCTACACCTTC. Protein: CASSEGQTTGYTF.

This chain links TRBV19 with TRBJ1-2, with D tentatively TRBD1 (5 bases). The V end lost 4 bases, the J end lost 7 bases, and 16 bases lay between the germline ends. Germline loops: CDR1 LNHDA, CDR2 SQIVND (reference sequence). The CDR3 length is 14 residues. In nucleotides, the CDR3 is TGTGCCAGTAGTACCGCAGGGAGGGGTGGTGGCTACACCTTC. Its translation: CASSTAGRGGGYTF.